Listed here are 8 T cell receptor beta chains from one sample, sequenced in a study of control samples from healthy donors and cancer patients. Data came from immunoSEQ multiplex PCR; TCRdb stores just in-frame clones and leaves some out. The repertoire includes approximately 170,000 clones, around 91% of them detected once, and about 1.6% sits in the top ten. The sequenced material came from blood. These receptors originate from a woman aged 25 to 39 in good health.

This sequence joins TRBV20-1 and TRBJ2-3; the D is unclear. The ends were cut back, 3 bases at V and 5 bases at J, with 6 bases in the middle. This CDR3 contains 11 residues. Germline V gives CDR1 DFQATT, CDR2 SNEGSKA (reference sequence). Written as DNA, the CDR3 is TGCAGTGCTAGTTCCCTAGATACGCAGTATTTT. Its protein is CSASSLDTQYF.

The rearrangement joins TRBV11-3 to TRBJ2-7; possible D gene TRBD1, 5 bases. The V end was cut by 5 bases, the J end by 2 bases, with 10 bases between. CDR1 is SGHNT, CDR2 YENEEA, per germline. The CDR3 has 13 amino acids. The CDR3 bases are TGTGCCAGCAGCCCCTCCAGGGCCTACGAGCAGTACTTC. As protein: CASSPSRAYEQYF.

This chain uses TRBV4-2 with TRBJ1-2, with TRBD1 matching 9 bases. V dropped 4 bases and J dropped 1; count of bases not matched to a gene: 7. The CDR3 loop spans 16 amino acids. Germline V CDR1 and CDR2: LGHNA, YNFKEQ. The CDR3 coding sequence is TGTGCCAGCAGCCTTACAGGGGGCGCCGATAACTATGGCTACACCTTC. Its protein is CASSLTGGADNYGYTF.

This chain uses TRBV18 with TRBJ1-4; D gene ambiguous. CDR1 and CDR2 (germline): KGHSH, LQKENI. There are 13 residues in the CDR3. V lost 1 base to trimming and J lost 8 bases, with 8 bases between them. The CDR3, as DNA: TGTGCCAGCTCACCACGGGCTGGGGAAAAACTGTTTTTT. Translation: CASSPRAGEKLFF.

The rearrangement uses TRBV7-8 and TRBJ2-3; D is unresolved. This CDR3 has 13 residues. In germline, CDR1 is SGHVS, CDR2 FQNEAQ. V was cut by 1 base and J by 2 bases, with 4 bases left in between. CDR3 sequence: CASSLVVTDTQYF. CDR3 sequence (DNA): TGTGCCAGCAGCTTAGTCGTCACAGATACGCAGTATTTT.

V gene TRBV5-6 combines with J gene TRBJ2-1; 12 bases are a match to TRBD2. The CDR3 has 15 residues. After removal of 3 bases from V and 9 bases from J, the junction contained 7 bases not matched to a gene. Germline V gene lookup returns CDR1 SGHDT and CDR2 YYEEEE. CDR3 loop: CASSSGTSGSSEQFF. CDR3 DNA sequence: TGTGCCAGCAGCTCCGGGACTAGCGGGTCTAGTGAGCAGTTCTTC.

A word on this clone: Other DNA sequences in this sample translate to the same CDR3. The chain joins TRBV5-1 to TRBJ2-7, with D unclear. This CDR3 is built from 13 residues. The germline gives CDR1 SGHRS, CDR2 YFSETQ. The germline V and J ends were trimmed by 0 bases and 1 base, with 5 bases remaining between them. Here the CDR3 DNA reads TGCGCCAGCAGCTTGGGACAATCCTACGAGCAGTACTTC. Amino acid sequence: CASSLGQSYEQYF.

The V and J genes are TRBV4-1 and TRBJ2-7; 9 positions match TRBD2. Looked up from germline, CDR1 is MGHRA and CDR2 is YSYEKL. CDR3 length equals 16 residues. The V and J ends lost 0 bases and 4 bases, in that order; junction bases with no gene match: 7. In nucleotides, the CDR3 is TGCGCCAGCAGCCAAGATCCAGCGGGAGGCATATACGAGCAGTACTTC. This sequence encodes CASSQDPAGGIYEQYF.